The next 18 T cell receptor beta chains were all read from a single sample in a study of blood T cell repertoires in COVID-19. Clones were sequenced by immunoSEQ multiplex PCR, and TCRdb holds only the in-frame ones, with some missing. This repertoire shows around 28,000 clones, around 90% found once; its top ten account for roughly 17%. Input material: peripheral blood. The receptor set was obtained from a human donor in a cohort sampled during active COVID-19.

The DNA of the CDR3 is TGTGCCAGCAGCTTAAAATGGACTTACACCGGGGAGCTGTTTTTT. Translated: CASSLKWTYTGELFF. This chain connects TRBV7-8 to TRBJ2-2; a weak D match, TRBD2 (5 bases). CDR1 and CDR2 from the germline V gene are SGHVS and FQNEAQ. The V and J ends lost 2 bases and 3 bases respectively, with 10 bases between them. CDR3 length: 15 amino acids. Supplemented by reference TRBV7-8 and TRBJ2-2, the full variable domain reads GAGVSQSPRYKVAKRGQDVALRCDPISGHVSLFWYQQALGQGPEFLTYFQNEAQLDKSGLPSDRFFAERPEGSVSTLKIQRTQQEDSAVYLCASSLKWTYTGELFFGEGSRLTVL.

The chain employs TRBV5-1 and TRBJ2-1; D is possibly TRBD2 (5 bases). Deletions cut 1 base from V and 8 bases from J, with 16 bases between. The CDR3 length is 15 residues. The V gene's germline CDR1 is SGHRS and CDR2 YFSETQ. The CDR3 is CASSLPRGILDEQFF. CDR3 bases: TGCGCCAGCAGCTTGCCTAGAGGCATACTAGATGAGCAGTTCTTC.

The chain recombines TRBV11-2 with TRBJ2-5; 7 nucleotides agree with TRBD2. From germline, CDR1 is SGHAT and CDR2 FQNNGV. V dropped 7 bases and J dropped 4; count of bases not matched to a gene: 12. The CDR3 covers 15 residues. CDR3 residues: CASTPTGGSPETQYF. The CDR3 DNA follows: TGTGCCAGCACCCCGACTGGCGGGAGTCCAGAGACCCAGTACTTC. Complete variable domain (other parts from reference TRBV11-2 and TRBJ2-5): EAGVAQSPRYKIIEKRQSVAFWCNPISGHATLYWYQQILGQGPKLLIQFQNNGVVDDSQLPKDRFSAERLKGVDSTLKIQPAKLEDSAVYLCASTPTGGSPETQYFGPGTRLLVL.

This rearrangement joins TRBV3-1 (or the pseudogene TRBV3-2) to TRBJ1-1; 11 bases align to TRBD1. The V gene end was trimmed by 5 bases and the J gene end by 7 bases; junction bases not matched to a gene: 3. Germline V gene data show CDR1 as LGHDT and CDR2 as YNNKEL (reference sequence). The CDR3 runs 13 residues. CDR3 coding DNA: TGTGCCAGCAGCATCGGGACAGGGGGTGAAGCTTTCTTT. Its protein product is CASSIGTGGEAFF.

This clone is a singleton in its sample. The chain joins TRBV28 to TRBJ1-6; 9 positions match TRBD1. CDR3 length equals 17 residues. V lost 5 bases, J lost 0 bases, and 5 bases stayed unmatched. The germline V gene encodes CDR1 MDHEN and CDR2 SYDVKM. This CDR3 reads CASSRTGDSSYNSPLHF. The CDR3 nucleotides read TGTGCCAGCAGTCGGACAGGGGATAGCTCCTATAATTCACCCCTCCACTTT.

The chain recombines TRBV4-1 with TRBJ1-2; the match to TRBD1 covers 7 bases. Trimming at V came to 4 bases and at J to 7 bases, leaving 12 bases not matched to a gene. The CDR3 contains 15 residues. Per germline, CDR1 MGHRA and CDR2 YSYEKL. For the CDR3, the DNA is TGCGCCAGCAGCCCAGAGGAGAACAGGGGAACTGGCTACACCTTC. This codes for CASSPEENRGTGYTF.

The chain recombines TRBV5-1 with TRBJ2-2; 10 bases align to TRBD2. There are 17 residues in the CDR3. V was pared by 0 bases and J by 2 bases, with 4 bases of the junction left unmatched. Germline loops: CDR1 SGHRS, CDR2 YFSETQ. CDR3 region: CASSLALAGGNTGELFF. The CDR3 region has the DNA TGCGCCAGCAGCTTGGCCTTAGCGGGAGGAAACACCGGGGAGCTGTTTTTT.

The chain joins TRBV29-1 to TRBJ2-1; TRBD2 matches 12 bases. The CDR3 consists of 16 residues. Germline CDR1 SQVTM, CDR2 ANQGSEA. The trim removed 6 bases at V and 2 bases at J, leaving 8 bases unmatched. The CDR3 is CSVRSSGGAPYNEQFF. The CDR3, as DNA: TGCAGCGTCCGATCTAGCGGGGGGGCCCCCTACAATGAGCAGTTCTTC.

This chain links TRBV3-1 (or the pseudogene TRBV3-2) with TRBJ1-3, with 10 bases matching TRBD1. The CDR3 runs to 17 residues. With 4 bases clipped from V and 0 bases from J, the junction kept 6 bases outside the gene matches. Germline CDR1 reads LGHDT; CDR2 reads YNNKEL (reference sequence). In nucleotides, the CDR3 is TGTGCCAGCAGCCTCCAGGACAGGGGGATCTCTGGAAACACCATATATTTT. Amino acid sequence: CASSLQDRGISGNTIYF.

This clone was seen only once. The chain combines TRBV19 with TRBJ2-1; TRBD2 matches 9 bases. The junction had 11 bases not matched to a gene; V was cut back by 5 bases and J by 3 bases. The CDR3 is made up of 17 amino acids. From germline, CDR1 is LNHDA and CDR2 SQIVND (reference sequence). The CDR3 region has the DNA TGTGCCAGTAGTCCTCCACCCTTTAGCGGGAGCTACAATGAGCAGTTCTTC. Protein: CASSPPPFSGSYNEQFF. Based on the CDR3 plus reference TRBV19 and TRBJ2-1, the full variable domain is DGGITQSPKYLFRKEGQNVTLSCEQNLNHDAMYWYRQDPGQGLRLIYYSQIVNDFQKGDIAEGYSVSREKKESFPLTVTSAQKNPTAFYLCASSPPPFSGSYNEQFFGPGTRLTVL.

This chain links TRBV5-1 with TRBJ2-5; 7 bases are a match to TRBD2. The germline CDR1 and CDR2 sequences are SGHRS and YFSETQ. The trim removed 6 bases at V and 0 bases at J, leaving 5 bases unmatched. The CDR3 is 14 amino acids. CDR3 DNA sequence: TGCGCCAGCACGGGGGGAGAGTACCAAGAGACCCAGTACTTC. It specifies CASTGGEYQETQYF.

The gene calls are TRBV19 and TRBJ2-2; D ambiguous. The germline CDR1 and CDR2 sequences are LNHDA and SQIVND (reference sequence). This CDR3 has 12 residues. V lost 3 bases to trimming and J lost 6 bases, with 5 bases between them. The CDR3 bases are TGTGCCAGTAGTATTCTATCCGGGGAGCTGTTTTTT. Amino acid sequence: CASSILSGELFF.

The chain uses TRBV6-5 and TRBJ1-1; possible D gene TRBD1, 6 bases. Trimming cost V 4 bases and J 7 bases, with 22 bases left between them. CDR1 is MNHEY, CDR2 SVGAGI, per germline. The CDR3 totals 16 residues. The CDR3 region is CASSSWGPGRADEAFF. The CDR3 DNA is TGTGCCAGCAGTTCTTGGGGGCCCGGGCGGGCGGATGAAGCTTTCTTT.

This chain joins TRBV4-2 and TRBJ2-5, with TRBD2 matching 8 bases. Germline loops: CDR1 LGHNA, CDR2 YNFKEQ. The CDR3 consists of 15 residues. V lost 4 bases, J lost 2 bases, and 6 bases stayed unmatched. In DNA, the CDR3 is TGTGCCAGCAGCCGCCAAACGGGGGGGCAAGAGACCCAGTACTTC. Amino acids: CASSRQTGGQETQYF.

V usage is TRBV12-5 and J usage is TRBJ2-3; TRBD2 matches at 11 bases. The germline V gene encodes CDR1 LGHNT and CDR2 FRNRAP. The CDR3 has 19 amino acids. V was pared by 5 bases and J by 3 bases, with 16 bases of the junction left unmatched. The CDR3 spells CASGPNSGRGSFGTDTQYF. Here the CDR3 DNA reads TGTGCTAGTGGTCCAAATAGCGGGAGGGGGTCTTTCGGGACAGATACGCAGTATTTT.

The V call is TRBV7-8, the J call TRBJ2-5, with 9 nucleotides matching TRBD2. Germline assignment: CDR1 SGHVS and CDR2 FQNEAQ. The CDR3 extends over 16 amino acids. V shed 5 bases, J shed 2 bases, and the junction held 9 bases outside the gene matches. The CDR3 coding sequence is TGTGCCAGCAGCGCCAAACTAGCGGGCGCTCAAGAGACCCAGTACTTC. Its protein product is CASSAKLAGAQETQYF.

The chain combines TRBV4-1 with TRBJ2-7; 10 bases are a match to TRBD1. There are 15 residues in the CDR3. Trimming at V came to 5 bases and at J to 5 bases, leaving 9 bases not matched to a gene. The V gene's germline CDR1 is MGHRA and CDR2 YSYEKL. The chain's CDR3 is CASSTRDRGFDEQYF. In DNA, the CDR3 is TGCGCCAGCAGCACCCGGGACAGGGGATTCGACGAGCAGTACTTC.

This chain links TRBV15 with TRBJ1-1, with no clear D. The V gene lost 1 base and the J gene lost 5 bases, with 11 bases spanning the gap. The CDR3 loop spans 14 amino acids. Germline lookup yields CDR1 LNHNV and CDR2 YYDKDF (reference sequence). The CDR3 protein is CATSRGGLGTEAFF. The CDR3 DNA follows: TGTGCCACCAGCAGAGGAGGGTTAGGGACTGAAGCTTTCTTT.